The sequence of this T cell receptor beta chain was determined in a study of CD8 T cells in ankylosing spondylitis. Study-wide results and limits: From matched ankylosing spondylitis synovial fluid, disease-linked clones were reportedly recovered at significantly enriched levels. Earlier reports found some motif variants in synovial fluid and blood in reactive arthritis.

This CDR3 has 11 amino acids. V lost 6 bases and J lost 7, with 6 bases in between. Germline CDR1 is SEHNR and CDR2 is FQNEAQ (reference sequence). This clonotype was found many times. Its matching antigen is unknown. By quantitative 5'-RACE with molecular barcodes, the TCR beta libraries were made. TCRdb fed the 5' RACE reads into MiXCR, producing one record per CDR3 protein. The sample contains 200,000 to 250,000 distinct CDR3 sequences, about 11% of which appear only once. The chain joins TRBV7-9 to TRBJ1-4; D unclear. Specimen: blood, either unsorted or a sorted T cell fraction (not recorded which). The TCR was taken from a male donor with ankylosing spondylitis or in good health (not recorded which). In DNA, the CDR3 is TGTGCCAGCAGTTTAAGTGAAAAACTGTTTTTT. It translates to CASSLSEKLFF.